This T cell receptor (beta chain) originates from a study of human T cells and chemical hapten exposure. Study results and limitations: Sensitization with DPC brought no change to TCRs above 1 in 1000 in frequency.

The library gave individual cDNA molecules unique molecular identifiers. MiXCR, run by TCRdb on the reads, gives a single entry per CDR3 protein. The table shows around 120,000 distinct CDR3 sequences, with approximately 9% occurring only once. As to this clonotype: The target antigen is unknown. Mismatch with germline at one junction end may stem from a read error.

Total RNA was extracted from unfractionated whole blood. The CDR3 is made up of 12 amino acids. The chain joins TRBV12-3 or TRBV12-4 to TRBJ2-1; perhaps TRBD2 as D (6 bases). Sequencing used whole blood. The receptor comes from a human donor in good health. Some clones in this sample may be carry-over from other donors' samples. The CDR3 bases are TGTGCCAGCAGTGTAGCGGAGAATGAGCAGTTCTTC. It translates to CASSVAENEQFF.